These T cell receptor beta chains were read from a single sample in a study of T cell responses to AZD1222 COVID-19 vaccine. TCRdb keeps only in-frame clones here, not all; method: immunoSEQ multiplex PCR. Of about 120,000 clones listed, about 90% were seen once; the top ten hold more than 4.5%. Sequenced material: peripheral blood, taken on day 0 of AZD1222 vaccination. These receptor sequences come from an adult in good health. CDR3s include the opening cysteine and the closing phenylalanine or tryptophan. The D gene is left open where the match is weak.

CDR3,DNA,D,V,J
CASSLDARQETQYF,TGTGCCAGCAGCTTAGATGCCAGACAAGAGACCCAGTACTTC,.,TRBV11-2,TRBJ2-5
CASSVVGGQQFF,TGTGCCAGCAGCGTAGTAGGGGGTCAGCAGTTCTTC,.,TRBV9,TRBJ2-1
CASSRSPASGNTIYF,TGTGCCAGCAGCCGCAGTCCAGCCTCTGGAAACACCATATATTTT,.,TRBV14,TRBJ1-3
CASSFQTGGMGEQFF,TGTGCCAGCAGTTTCCAGACAGGGGGCATGGGGGAGCAGTTCTTC,TRBD1,TRBV27,TRBJ2-1
CASSGDRAGQPQHF,TGTGCCAGCAGTGGGGACAGGGCGGGTCAGCCCCAGCATTTT,TRBD1,TRBV27,TRBJ1-5
CASSGSEFQPQHF,TGTGCCAGCAGTGGGTCAGAGTTCCAGCCCCAGCATTTT,.,TRBV6-6,TRBJ1-5
CASSLRLSKTSRIEQFF,TGTGCCAGCAGTTTACGACTGTCAAAGACTAGCCGCATTGAGCAGTTCTTC,TRBD2,TRBV28,TRBJ2-1
CATSNGLSGRPTNYGYTF,TGTGCCACCAGCAATGGGTTGAGCGGCAGGCCAACTAACTATGGCTACACCTTC,.,TRBV15,TRBJ1-2
CASSVSNVIGKEQFF,TGTGCCAGCAGCGTATCCAACGTAATAGGCAAAGAGCAGTTCTTC,.,TRBV9,TRBJ2-1
CASSLGVYQPQHF,TGTGCCAGCAGCTTAGGAGTTTACCAGCCCCAGCATTTT,.,TRBV7-9,TRBJ1-5